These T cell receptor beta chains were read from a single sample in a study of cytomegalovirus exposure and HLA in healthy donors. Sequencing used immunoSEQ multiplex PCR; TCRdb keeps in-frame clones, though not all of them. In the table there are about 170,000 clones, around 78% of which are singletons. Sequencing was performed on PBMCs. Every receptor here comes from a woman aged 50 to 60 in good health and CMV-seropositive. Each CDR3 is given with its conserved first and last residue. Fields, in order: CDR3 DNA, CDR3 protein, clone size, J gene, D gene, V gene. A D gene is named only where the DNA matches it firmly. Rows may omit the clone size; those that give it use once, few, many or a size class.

CDR3 DNA: TGTGCCTGGAGTACGGGGGGGCTAGGTAATTCACCCCTCCACTTT; CDR3 protein: CAWSTGGLGNSPLHF; clone size: -; J gene: TRBJ1-6; D gene: -; V gene: TRBV30
CDR3 DNA: TGTGCCAGTAGTATAGGTGGGAGCGGGGGGGCCTCCAATGAGCAGTTCTTC; CDR3 protein: CASSIGGSGGASNEQFF; clone size: few; J gene: TRBJ2-1; D gene: TRBD2; V gene: TRBV19
CDR3 DNA: TGTGCCATCAGTGAGGGGACAGGGGGGCCCGTTGAGCAGTTCTTC; CDR3 protein: CAISEGTGGPVEQFF; clone size: -; J gene: TRBJ2-1; D gene: TRBD1; V gene: TRBV10-3
CDR3 DNA: TGCAGCGTTGAAGAACTGCAGGGGGCGCGTGGCACTGAAGCTTTCTTT; CDR3 protein: CSVEELQGARGTEAFF; clone size: -; J gene: TRBJ1-1; D gene: TRBD1; V gene: TRBV29-1
CDR3 DNA: TGTGCCAGCAGTGAAGACAGGGTCCCTGAAGCTTTCTTT; CDR3 protein: CASSEDRVPEAFF; clone size: few; J gene: TRBJ1-1; D gene: -; V gene: TRBV2
CDR3 DNA: TGTGCCAGCAGCGTAGGTCAAGGGGCGGTTAACTATGGCTACACCTTC; CDR3 protein: CASSVGQGAVNYGYTF; clone size: -; J gene: TRBJ1-2; D gene: -; V gene: TRBV9
CDR3 DNA: TGCGCCAGCAGCTTCGGACAGACTAACACCGGGGAGCTGTTTTTT; CDR3 protein: CASSFGQTNTGELFF; clone size: few; J gene: TRBJ2-2; D gene: -; V gene: TRBV5-1
CDR3 DNA: TGCGCCAGCAGCCAAGAGATAGCGGGGGGGGTGGATACGCAGTATTTT; CDR3 protein: CASSQEIAGGVDTQYF; clone size: few; J gene: TRBJ2-3; D gene: TRBD2; V gene: TRBV4-1
CDR3 DNA: TGTGCCAGCAGCAAAGTTCGGTACAATCAGCCCCAGCATTTT; CDR3 protein: CASSKVRYNQPQHF; clone size: -; J gene: TRBJ1-5; D gene: -; V gene: TRBV21-1
CDR3 DNA: TGTGCCAGCAGCCCAAAGGAGCTGACCTACGAGCAGTACTTC; CDR3 protein: CASSPKELTYEQYF; clone size: -; J gene: TRBJ2-7; D gene: -; V gene: TRBV13
CDR3 DNA: TGTGCCAGCAGCTTAGATAGAGGGTTTTCGGGGACAGATACGCAGTATTTT; CDR3 protein: CASSLDRGFSGTDTQYF; clone size: -; J gene: TRBJ2-3; D gene: -; V gene: TRBV11-2
CDR3 DNA: TGTGCCAGCAGCCAAGTCCAGGTTGTGAACACCGGGGAGCTGTTTTTT; CDR3 protein: CASSQVQVVNTGELFF; clone size: once; J gene: TRBJ2-2; D gene: -; V gene: TRBV14
CDR3 DNA: TGTTCCAGCAGCTCGGTCAGGGGACAGGGATTATGGGAGCAGTTCTTC; CDR3 protein: CSSSSVRGQGLWEQFF; clone size: once; J gene: TRBJ2-1; D gene: TRBD1; V gene: TRBV7-9
CDR3 DNA: TGTGCCAGCAGCGCCCTTCGGGACACCATATATTTT; CDR3 protein: CASSALRDTIYF; clone size: -; J gene: TRBJ1-3; D gene: -; V gene: TRBV9
CDR3 DNA: TGTGCCAGCAGCTTAGGCAGCGACTACGAGCAGTACTTC; CDR3 protein: CASSLGSDYEQYF; clone size: -; J gene: TRBJ2-7; D gene: -; V gene: TRBV5-6
CDR3 DNA: TGTGCCAGTAGTAGACAGACCCTGAACACTGAAGCTTTCTTT; CDR3 protein: CASSRQTLNTEAFF; clone size: -; J gene: TRBJ1-1; D gene: -; V gene: TRBV19
CDR3 DNA: TGTGCCAGCAGCAGCGACGGGGGTCGGAGCAATCAGCCCCAGCATTTT; CDR3 protein: CASSSDGGRSNQPQHF; clone size: -; J gene: TRBJ1-5; D gene: -; V gene: TRBV7-2
CDR3 DNA: TGTGCCAGCAGTTCCGCTAGCGGGGGGGCCGGGGAGCTGTTTTTT; CDR3 protein: CASSSASGGAGELFF; clone size: few; J gene: TRBJ2-2; D gene: TRBD2; V gene: TRBV6-6
CDR3 DNA: TGCGCCAGCAGCCAATTAGGGAGTTACTATGGCTACACCTTC; CDR3 protein: CASSQLGSYYGYTF; clone size: -; J gene: TRBJ1-2; D gene: -; V gene: TRBV4-1
CDR3 DNA: TGTGCCAGCACTATGGGACAGGGGGCAGGTGGCTACACCTTC; CDR3 protein: CASTMGQGAGGYTF; clone size: -; J gene: TRBJ1-2; D gene: TRBD1; V gene: TRBV6-1
CDR3 DNA: TGTGCCAGCAGCCTATCCGGGAGCTTCAATCAGCCCCAGCATTTT; CDR3 protein: CASSLSGSFNQPQHF; clone size: -; J gene: TRBJ1-5; D gene: -; V gene: TRBV14
CDR3 DNA: TGTGCCAGCAGCCACGGGACAGGTCTTTACGAGCAGTACTTC; CDR3 protein: CASSHGTGLYEQYF; clone size: -; J gene: TRBJ2-7; D gene: TRBD1; V gene: TRBV11-2
CDR3 DNA: TGTGCCAGCAGTTTAACTTTCGGCAATCAGCCCCAGCATTTT; CDR3 protein: CASSLTFGNQPQHF; clone size: -; J gene: TRBJ1-5; D gene: -; V gene: TRBV28
CDR3 DNA: TGTTCCAGCAGCACCCGCCGGGACAGGGGGCGAACTGAAGCTTTCTTT; CDR3 protein: CSSSTRRDRGRTEAFF; clone size: -; J gene: TRBJ1-1; D gene: TRBD1; V gene: TRBV7-9
CDR3 DNA: TGTGCCAGCAGCTTGACTCAGGGACAGGGGTATGGCTACACCTTC; CDR3 protein: CASSLTQGQGYGYTF; clone size: few; J gene: TRBJ1-2; D gene: TRBD1; V gene: TRBV5-5
CDR3 DNA: TGTGCCAGCAGTCGGTCGAACACCGGGGAGCTGTTTTTT; CDR3 protein: CASSRSNTGELFF; clone size: -; J gene: TRBJ2-2; D gene: -; V gene: TRBV6-5
CDR3 DNA: TGCGCCAGCAGCCAACATCGTATATCCGGGACAGGGTCTGGAAACACCATATATTTT; CDR3 protein: CASSQHRISGTGSGNTIYF; clone size: -; J gene: TRBJ1-3; D gene: TRBD1; V gene: TRBV4-1
CDR3 DNA: TGTGCCAGCAGCCAGGGGACAAATCAGCCCCAGCATTTT; CDR3 protein: CASSQGTNQPQHF; clone size: few; J gene: TRBJ1-5; D gene: -; V gene: TRBV11-2
CDR3 DNA: TGTGCCAGCAGTGAAATTCTGGACAGTGAAGCTTTCTTT; CDR3 protein: CASSEILDSEAFF; clone size: -; J gene: TRBJ1-1; D gene: -; V gene: TRBV6-1
CDR3 DNA: TGTGCCAGCAGCGGTGACAGGGGAACGTACTTC; CDR3 protein: CASSGDRGTYF; clone size: -; J gene: TRBJ2-7; D gene: TRBD1; V gene: TRBV6-1
CDR3 DNA: TGTGCCAGCTCACCACAGCGGGGAGAGACCCAGTACTTC; CDR3 protein: CASSPQRGETQYF; clone size: -; J gene: TRBJ2-5; D gene: TRBD2; V gene: TRBV18
CDR3 DNA: TGTGCCACCAGCAGGGACAGCCCAAGCACAGATACGCAGTATTTT; CDR3 protein: CATSRDSPSTDTQYF; clone size: -; J gene: TRBJ2-3; D gene: -; V gene: TRBV15
CDR3 DNA: TGTGCCAGTAGTATAGGGTACAGGGGGGAAGGCTACACCTTC; CDR3 protein: CASSIGYRGEGYTF; clone size: once; J gene: TRBJ1-2; D gene: TRBD1; V gene: TRBV19
CDR3 DNA: TGCAGCGTCGTATACGGGGACAGGGTCTACAATGAGCAGTTCTTC; CDR3 protein: CSVVYGDRVYNEQFF; clone size: -; J gene: TRBJ2-1; D gene: TRBD1; V gene: TRBV29-1
CDR3 DNA: TGCGCCAGCAGCTTTAGCGGGGGAAATAAAAACATTCAGTACTTC; CDR3 protein: CASSFSGGNKNIQYF; clone size: once; J gene: TRBJ2-4; D gene: TRBD2; V gene: TRBV5-1
CDR3 DNA: TGTGCCTGGAGTGTAAACAGAAATACGCAGTATTTT; CDR3 protein: CAWSVNRNTQYF; clone size: once; J gene: TRBJ2-3; D gene: -; V gene: TRBV30
CDR3 DNA: TGCGCCAGCAGCCCTGGACTAGCGGGGGCCGGTCGCACAGATACGCAGTATTTT; CDR3 protein: CASSPGLAGAGRTDTQYF; clone size: -; J gene: TRBJ2-3; D gene: TRBD2; V gene: TRBV5-1
CDR3 DNA: TGTGCCAGCAGCGTAGCGGCAGGGGATGAAAAACTGTTTTTT; CDR3 protein: CASSVAAGDEKLFF; clone size: -; J gene: TRBJ1-4; D gene: -; V gene: TRBV9
CDR3 DNA: TGCGCCAGCAGGTCCGGGACAGGGGCCGAGTCCGGCTATGGCTACACCTTC; CDR3 protein: CASRSGTGAESGYGYTF; clone size: -; J gene: TRBJ1-2; D gene: TRBD1; V gene: TRBV5-1
CDR3 DNA: TGTGCCAGCAGCGCTGTTAGTGGACACCACTATGGCTACACCTTC; CDR3 protein: CASSAVSGHHYGYTF; clone size: -; J gene: TRBJ1-2; D gene: -; V gene: TRBV5-6
CDR3 DNA: TGCAGCGTTAGATCTCCGGGACTAGCGGCCACCGGGGAGCTGTTTTTT; CDR3 protein: CSVRSPGLAATGELFF; clone size: -; J gene: TRBJ2-2; D gene: TRBD2; V gene: TRBV29-1